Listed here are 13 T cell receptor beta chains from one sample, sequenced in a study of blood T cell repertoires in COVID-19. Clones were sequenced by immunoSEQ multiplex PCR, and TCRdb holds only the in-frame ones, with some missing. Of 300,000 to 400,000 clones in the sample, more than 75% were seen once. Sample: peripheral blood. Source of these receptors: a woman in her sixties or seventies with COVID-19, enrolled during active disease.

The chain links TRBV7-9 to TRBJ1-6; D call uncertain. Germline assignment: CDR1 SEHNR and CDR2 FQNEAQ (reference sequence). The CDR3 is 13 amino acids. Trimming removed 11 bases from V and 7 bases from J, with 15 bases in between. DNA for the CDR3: TGTGCCGTTAATAGCGGGGTGAATTCACCCCTCCACTTT. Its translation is CAVNSGVNSPLHF.

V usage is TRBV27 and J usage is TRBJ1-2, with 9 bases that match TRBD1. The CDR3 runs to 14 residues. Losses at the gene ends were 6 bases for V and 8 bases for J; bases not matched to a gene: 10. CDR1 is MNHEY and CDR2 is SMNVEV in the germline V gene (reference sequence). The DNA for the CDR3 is TGTGCCAGCAGACTCCGGGACAGGGTTCACGGCTACACCTTC. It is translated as CASRLRDRVHGYTF.

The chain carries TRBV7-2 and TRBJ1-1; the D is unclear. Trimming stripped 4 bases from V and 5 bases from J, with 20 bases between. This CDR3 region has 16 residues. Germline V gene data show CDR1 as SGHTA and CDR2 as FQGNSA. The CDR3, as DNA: TGTGCCAGCAGCTCCTTAGCGTTTGTCGAGAGAACTGAAGCTTTCTTT. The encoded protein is CASSSLAFVERTEAFF.

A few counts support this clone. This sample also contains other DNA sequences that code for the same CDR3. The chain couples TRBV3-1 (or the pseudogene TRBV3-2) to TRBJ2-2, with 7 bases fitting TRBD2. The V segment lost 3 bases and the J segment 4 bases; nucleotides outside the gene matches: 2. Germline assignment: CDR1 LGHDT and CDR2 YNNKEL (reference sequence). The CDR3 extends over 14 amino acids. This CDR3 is CASSQGGSTGELFF. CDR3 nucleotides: TGTGCCAGCAGCCAGGGGGGGTCCACCGGGGAGCTGTTTTTT.

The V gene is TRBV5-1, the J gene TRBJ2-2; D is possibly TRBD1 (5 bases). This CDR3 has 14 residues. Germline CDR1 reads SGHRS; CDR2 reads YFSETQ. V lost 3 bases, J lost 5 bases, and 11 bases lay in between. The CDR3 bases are TGCGCCAGCAGCTGGGCAGGGCGGACCGGGGAGCTGTTTTTT. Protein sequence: CASSWAGRTGELFF.

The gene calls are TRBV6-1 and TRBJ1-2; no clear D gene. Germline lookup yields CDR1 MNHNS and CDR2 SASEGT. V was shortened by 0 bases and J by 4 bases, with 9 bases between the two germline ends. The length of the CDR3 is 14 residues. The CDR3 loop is CASSEAGGLYGYTF. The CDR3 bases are TGTGCCAGCAGTGAAGCAGGCGGTCTCTATGGCTACACCTTC.

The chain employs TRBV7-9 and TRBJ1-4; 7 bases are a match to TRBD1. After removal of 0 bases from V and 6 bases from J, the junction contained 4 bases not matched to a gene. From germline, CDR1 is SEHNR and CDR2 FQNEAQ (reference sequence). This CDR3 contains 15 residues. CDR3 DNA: TGTGCCAGCAGCTTAGCAGGGGGCGTGTATGAAAAACTGTTTTTT. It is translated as CASSLAGGVYEKLFF. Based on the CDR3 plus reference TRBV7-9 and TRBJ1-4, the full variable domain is DTGVSQNPRHKITKRGQNVTFRCDPISEHNRLYWYRQTLGQGPEFLTYFQNEAQLEKSRLLSDRFSAERPKGSFSTLEIQRTEQGDSAMYLCASSLAGGVYEKLFFGSGTQLSVL.

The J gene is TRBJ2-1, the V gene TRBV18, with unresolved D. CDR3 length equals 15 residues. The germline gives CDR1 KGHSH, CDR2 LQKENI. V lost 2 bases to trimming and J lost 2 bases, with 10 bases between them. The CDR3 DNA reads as TGTGCCAGCTCACCAACTACCGCTACCTACAATGAGCAGTTCTTC. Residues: CASSPTTATYNEQFF.

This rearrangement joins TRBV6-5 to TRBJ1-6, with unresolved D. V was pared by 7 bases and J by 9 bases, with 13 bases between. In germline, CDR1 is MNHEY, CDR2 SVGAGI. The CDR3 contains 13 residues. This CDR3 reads CASIREGGSPLHF. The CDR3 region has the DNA TGTGCCAGCATTCGGGAGGGCGGTTCACCCCTCCACTTT.

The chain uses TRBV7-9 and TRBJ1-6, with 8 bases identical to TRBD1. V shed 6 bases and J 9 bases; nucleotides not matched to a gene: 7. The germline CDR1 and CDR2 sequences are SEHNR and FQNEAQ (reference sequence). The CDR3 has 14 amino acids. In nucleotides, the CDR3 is TGTGCCAGCAGACCGACAGGGGCGAGTTCACCCCTCCACTTT. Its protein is CASRPTGASSPLHF.

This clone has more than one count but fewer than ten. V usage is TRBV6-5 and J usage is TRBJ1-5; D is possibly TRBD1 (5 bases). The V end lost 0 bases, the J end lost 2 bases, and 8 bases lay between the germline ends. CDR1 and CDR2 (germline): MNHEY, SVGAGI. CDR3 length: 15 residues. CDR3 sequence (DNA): TGTGCCAGCAGTTACTCAGGAGGGGGCAATCAGCCCCAGCATTTT. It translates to CASSYSGGGNQPQHF.

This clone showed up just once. CDR3 amino acids: CASSRRDSSYEQYF. Here the CDR3 DNA reads TGTGCCAGCAGCCGCCGGGACAGCTCCTACGAGCAGTACTTC. The chain joins TRBV7-8 to TRBJ2-7; 7 nucleotides agree with TRBD1. The CDR3 contains 14 residues. Germline CDR1 and CDR2: SGHVS and FQNEAQ. The trim removed 5 bases at V and 0 bases at J, leaving 4 bases unmatched.

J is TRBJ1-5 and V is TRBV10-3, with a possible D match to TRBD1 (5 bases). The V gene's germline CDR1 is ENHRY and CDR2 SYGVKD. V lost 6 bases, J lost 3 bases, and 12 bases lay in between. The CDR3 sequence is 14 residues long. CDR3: CAIRGEVTNQPQHF. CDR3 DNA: TGTGCCATCAGAGGGGAAGTTACCAATCAGCCCCAGCATTTT.